This is a list of T cell receptor beta chains from one sample in a study of CD8 T cells in ankylosing spondylitis. TCRdb re-called the 5' RACE reads with MiXCR, one entry per CDR3 protein. The sample holds fewer than 400,000 distinct CDR3 sequences; under 15% are singletons and the top ten take roughly 1.1%. Sequenced sample: blood, either unsorted or a sorted T cell fraction (not recorded which). These receptors were obtained from a male donor with ankylosing spondylitis or in good health (not recorded which). Each CDR3 is given with its conserved first and last residue. The D gene is left open where the match is weak. Only some rows state a clone size, as once, few, many or a class for expanded clones.

d_gene	j_gene	abundance	v_gene	CDR3nt	CDR3aa
NA	TRBJ2-3	NA	TRBV5-1	TGCGCCAGCAGCTTTACGGGAACCGTCACAGATACGCAGTATTTT	CASSFTGTVTDTQYF
NA	TRBJ2-7	few	TRBV3-1	TGTGCCAGCAGCCAGATGAAGGGACCCTCAATATCGTACGAGCAGTACTTC	CASSQMKGPSISYEQYF
TRBD1	TRBJ1-6	NA	TRBV5-1	TGCGCCAGCAGCGCCCAGACAGGGGGCGTTTCACCCCTCCACTTT	CASSAQTGGVSPLHF
NA	TRBJ1-2	few	TRBV4-1	TGCGCCAGCAGCCAAGACCCCGTACCTTATGGCTACACCTTC	CASSQDPVPYGYTF
TRBD1	TRBJ2-5	NA	TRBV5-1	TGCGCCAGCAGCTCATTTACAGGGGGAAGAGAGACCCAGTACTTC	CASSSFTGGRETQYF
NA	TRBJ1-4	NA	TRBV25-1	TGTGCCAGCAGTGAATACGGGAAGTGTAATGAAAAACTGTTTTTT	CASSEYGKCNEKLFF
NA	TRBJ1-5	NA	TRBV19	TGTGCCAGTAGTATGGTAGAGGGACAGCCCCAGCATTTT	CASSMVEGQPQHF
NA	TRBJ2-3	few	TRBV6-5	TGTGCCAGCAGTCCCTCGACTCAAGCCCTCGCAGATACGCAGTATTTT	CASSPSTQALADTQYF
NA	TRBJ1-1	few	TRBV5-1	TGCGCCAGCAGCTCGGACAGCTTCACTGAAGCTTTCTTT	CASSSDSFTEAFF
NA	TRBJ2-2	NA	TRBV20-1	TGCAGTGCTAGGGATAGGAGAACCGGGGAGCTGTTTTTT	CSARDRRTGELFF
NA	TRBJ1-2	few	TRBV29-1	TGCAGCGTTCTAGTAACGTACAGCGACTATGGCTACACCTTC	CSVLVTYSDYGYTF
NA	TRBJ2-5	few	TRBV3-1	TGTGCCAGCAGCCGACCCGACAGGCCCCAAGAGACCCAGTACTTC	CASSRPDRPQETQYF
NA	TRBJ2-5	NA	TRBV4-1	TGCGCCAGCAGCCAAGGGGGTATTATCTTTCAAGAGACCCAGTACTTC	CASSQGGIIFQETQYF
NA	TRBJ2-3	NA	TRBV25-1	TGTGCCAGCAGTGAATTCGGGGGAGTTGAAGGGGGTACGCAGTATTTT	CASSEFGGVEGGTQYF
NA	TRBJ2-7	NA	TRBV12-3/TRBV12-4	TGTGCCAGCAGGTCGGTCGGGCGGGCAGGGGAGCAGTACTTC	CASRSVGRAGEQYF
TRBD2	TRBJ2-5	many	TRBV20-1	TGCAGTGCGGGGGGACTAGCGGGAGTAGAGACCCAGTACTTC	CSAGGLAGVETQYF
TRBD1	TRBJ1-3	many	TRBV4-1	TGCGCCAGCAGCCAGACACCAGGGGGCTTGGGCGGAAACACCATATATTTT	CASSQTPGGLGGNTIYF
TRBD1	TRBJ1-5	few	TRBV4-2	TGTGCCAGCAGCCAAGCCCGGGACAGGGACGGTCAGCCCCAGCATTTT	CASSQARDRDGQPQHF
NA	TRBJ1-1	NA	TRBV6-5	TGTGCCAGCAGTTACCGGGGGGAGAACACTGAAGCTTTCTTT	CASSYRGENTEAFF
NA	TRBJ2-1	NA	TRBV3-1	TGTGCCAGCAGCCAAGAGAGGGTGGGGGGGCAAAATGAGCAGTTCTTC	CASSQERVGGQNEQFF
NA	TRBJ2-4	NA	TRBV5-1	TGCGCCAGCAGCGGGGGGACGGACGTTCAGTACTTC	CASSGGTDVQYF
NA	TRBJ2-1	many	TRBV3-1	TGTGCCAGCAGCCAAGGGGCCCAGGGAGGTGGTGAGCAGTTCTTC	CASSQGAQGGGEQFF
TRBD1	TRBJ1-5	few	TRBV6-1	TGTGCCAGCAGTCTTCAGGACAGGGGCAATCAGCCCCAGCATTTT	CASSLQDRGNQPQHF
NA	TRBJ1-1	NA	TRBV5-1	TGCGCCAGCAGCTTGGAGGGGGGGATCTCCATGAACACTGAAGCTTTCTTT	CASSLEGGISMNTEAFF
NA	TRBJ2-7	NA	TRBV12-3/TRBV12-4	TGTGCCAGCAGTGATTCGGACTCCTACGAGCAGTACTTC	CASSDSDSYEQYF
NA	TRBJ2-7	few	TRBV6-2/TRBV6-3	TGTGCCAGCAGATACCTCGGCCTTTCCTACGAGCAGTACTTC	CASRYLGLSYEQYF
TRBD2	TRBJ2-7	few	TRBV10-3	TGTGCCATCAGTGGGACTAGCGCATTCGTCAGCGAGCAGTACTTC	CAISGTSAFVSEQYF
TRBD2	TRBJ2-7	few	TRBV10-3	TGTGCCATCAGGATTAGCGGGGGGGCCGAGTACGAGCAGTACTTC	CAIRISGGAEYEQYF
NA	TRBJ2-5	NA	TRBV5-1	TGCGCCAGCAGCGACCCCGGAGGGCTGGAGACCCAGTACTTC	CASSDPGGLETQYF
TRBD2	TRBJ2-7	many	TRBV12-3/TRBV12-4	TGTGCCAGCTTACCGGGACTAGGCTACGAGCAGTACTTC	CASLPGLGYEQYF
NA	TRBJ2-3	few	TRBV19	TGTGCCAGTAGAGGCGGCAGGGTCACAGATACGCAGTATTTT	CASRGGRVTDTQYF
TRBD2	TRBJ2-1	few	TRBV5-1	TGCGCCAGCAGCCAGGGGACTAGCGGCTCCTACAATGAGCAGTTCTTC	CASSQGTSGSYNEQFF
NA	TRBJ2-2	many	TRBV28	TGTGCCAGCAGTCAGGGGCCCACCGGGGAGCTGTTTTTT	CASSQGPTGELFF
TRBD2	TRBJ2-2	NA	TRBV11-1	TGTGCCAGCAGCTCCGAGGCGGGAGGGACGAACACCGGGGAGCTGTTTTTT	CASSSEAGGTNTGELFF
NA	TRBJ1-1	NA	TRBV20-1	TGCAGTGCTAGAGCCGGCAGTAGGAACACTGAAGCTTTCTTT	CSARAGSRNTEAFF
NA	TRBJ2-6	few	TRBV3-1	TGTGCCAGCAGCCAACAAACTCTATCTGGGGCCAACGTCCTGACTTTC	CASSQQTLSGANVLTF
NA	TRBJ2-7	NA	TRBV7-8	TGTGCCAGCAGCTCCAGCGTTTTGCCCTACGAGCAGTACTTC	CASSSSVLPYEQYF
NA	TRBJ1-5	NA	TRBV6-1	TGTGCCAGCAGTGACAGCCTCAATCAGCCCCAGCATTTT	CASSDSLNQPQHF
NA	TRBJ2-7	NA	TRBV7-9	TGTGCCAGCAGTCTATCCCAATACGAGCAGTACTTC	CASSLSQYEQYF
NA	TRBJ1-2	NA	TRBV20-1	TGCAGTGCCCCAAGGACGGGTCGGGGGGTTGGTGGCTACACCTTC	CSAPRTGRGVGGYTF
TRBD2	TRBJ2-3	NA	TRBV20-1	TGCAGTGTCCCACTAGCGGGGTCAGATACGCAGTATTTT	CSVPLAGSDTQYF
NA	TRBJ2-7	NA	TRBV25-1	TGTGCCAGCGGAGAACGGACCTACGAGCAGTACTTC	CASGERTYEQYF
TRBD1	TRBJ2-6	NA	TRBV15	TGTGCCACCAGCAGAGGACAGGGAACCGGGGCCAACGTCCTGACTTTC	CATSRGQGTGANVLTF
NA	TRBJ1-5	few	TRBV12-3/TRBV12-4	TGTGCCAGCAGTTCTTCAGGGTGGGTCCAGCCCCAGCATTTT	CASSSSGWVQPQHF
TRBD2	TRBJ2-3	few	TRBV12-3/TRBV12-4	TGTGCCAGCAGGCTAGCGGGGGGGCGAGGCACAGATACGCAGTATTTT	CASRLAGGRGTDTQYF
TRBD2	TRBJ2-1	NA	TRBV5-1	TGCGCCAGCAGCTCGGGGGCGGGTAGCGGGAGGGCCTACAATGAGCAGTTCTTC	CASSSGAGSGRAYNEQFF
TRBD1	TRBJ1-1	many	TRBV5-1	TGCGCCAGCAGCTTGGAAGGACAGGCTATGAACACTGAAGCTTTCTTT	CASSLEGQAMNTEAFF
NA	TRBJ2-7	few	TRBV12-3/TRBV12-4	TGTGCCAGCAGTTTATCAGGGGCCCGGTCCTACGAGCAGTACTTC	CASSLSGARSYEQYF
NA	TRBJ2-1	few	TRBV20-1	TGCAGTGCTAGATGGGGGGATTCCTGGAATGAGCAGTTCTTC	CSARWGDSWNEQFF
NA	TRBJ1-1	few	TRBV12-3/TRBV12-4	TGTGCCAGCAGTTTGAGTTCCCAGACCAACACTGAAGCTTTCTTT	CASSLSSQTNTEAFF